This TCR beta chain was sequenced during a study of T cell repertoires in aging, cancer and after chemotherapy. About the research overall: Donors were grouped into six age bands spanning 30 or younger through 70 or older. Study-wide findings and caveats: Loss of evenness, beyond lost richness, contributed to age-related TCR diversity decline in cancer patients.

TCR beta rearrangements were amplified from peripheral blood genomic DNA. Rearranged V-D-J TRB sequences were amplified with a mixed TRB-A/B primer pool. From the multiplex PCR reads, TCRdb called clonotypes with MiXCR, one entry per CDR3 protein. The sample has about a thousand distinct CDR3 sequences; 25% to 30% are singletons. Points on this clonotype: What it binds is unknown. A read error is possible here, since a much larger clone lies one base away.

The clonotype comes from a human donor with a solid tumor. Sequences were obtained from blood.

CDR3 nucleotide sequence: TGTGCCAGCAGTTACGGAACAGAGAAGAACACTGAAGCTTTATTT. Its protein product is CASSYGTEKNTEALF. The V and J genes are TRBV6-6 and TRBJ1-1; D remains ambiguous. The CDR3 runs 15 residues. Germline CDR1 reads MNHNY; CDR2 reads SVGAGI (reference sequence).